This TCR beta chain was found in a study of siplizumab effects on memory and regulatory T cells. Overall study findings and caveats: A significant reduction in alloreactive sequences traceable to unstimulated CD4+ memory cells was produced by siplizumab. In roughly 80-96% of proliferating CD4+ or CD8+ clones, a naive or memory phenotype could not be assigned.

Turning to this clone: The target antigen is unknown.

Per individual sample, about 10^5 TCR templates were assayed. Libraries were prepared by immunoSEQ multiplex PCR; TCRdb keeps only in-frame clonotypes and omits some of them. The sample yields 95,000 to 100,000 clones, roughly 91% seen once. CDR1 and CDR2 from the germline V gene are LGHNA and YSLEER. This CDR3 spans 15 amino acids. The V and J ends lost 0 bases and 4 bases respectively, with 12 bases between them. The chain links TRBV4-3 to TRBJ1-2, with D perhaps matching TRBD1 (5 bases). This receptor was taken from a human donor in good health. What was sequenced was non-Treg CD4+ T cells sorted from blood. CDR3 DNA: TGCGCCAGCAGCCAAGATGACGGGGGAACCTATGGCTACACCTTC. This codes for CASSQDDGGTYGYTF.